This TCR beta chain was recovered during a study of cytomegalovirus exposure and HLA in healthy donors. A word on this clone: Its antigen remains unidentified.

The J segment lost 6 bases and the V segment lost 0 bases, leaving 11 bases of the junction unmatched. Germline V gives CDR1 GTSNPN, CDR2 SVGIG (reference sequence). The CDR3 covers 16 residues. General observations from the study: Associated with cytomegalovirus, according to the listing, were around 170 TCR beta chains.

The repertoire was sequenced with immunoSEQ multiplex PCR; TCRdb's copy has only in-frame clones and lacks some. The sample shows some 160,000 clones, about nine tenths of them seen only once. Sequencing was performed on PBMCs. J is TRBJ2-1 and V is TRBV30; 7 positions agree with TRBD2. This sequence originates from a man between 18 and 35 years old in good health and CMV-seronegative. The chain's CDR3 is CAWSVTFRRGVNEQFF. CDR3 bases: TGTGCCTGGAGTGTAACGTTCCGCCGGGGGGTCAATGAGCAGTTCTTC. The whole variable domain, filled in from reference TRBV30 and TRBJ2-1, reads SQTIHQWPATLVQPVGSPLSLECTVEGTSNPNLYWYRQAAGRGLQLLFYSVGIGQISSEVPQNLSASRPQDRQFILSSKKLLLSDSGFYLCAWSVTFRRGVNEQFFGPGTRLTVL.